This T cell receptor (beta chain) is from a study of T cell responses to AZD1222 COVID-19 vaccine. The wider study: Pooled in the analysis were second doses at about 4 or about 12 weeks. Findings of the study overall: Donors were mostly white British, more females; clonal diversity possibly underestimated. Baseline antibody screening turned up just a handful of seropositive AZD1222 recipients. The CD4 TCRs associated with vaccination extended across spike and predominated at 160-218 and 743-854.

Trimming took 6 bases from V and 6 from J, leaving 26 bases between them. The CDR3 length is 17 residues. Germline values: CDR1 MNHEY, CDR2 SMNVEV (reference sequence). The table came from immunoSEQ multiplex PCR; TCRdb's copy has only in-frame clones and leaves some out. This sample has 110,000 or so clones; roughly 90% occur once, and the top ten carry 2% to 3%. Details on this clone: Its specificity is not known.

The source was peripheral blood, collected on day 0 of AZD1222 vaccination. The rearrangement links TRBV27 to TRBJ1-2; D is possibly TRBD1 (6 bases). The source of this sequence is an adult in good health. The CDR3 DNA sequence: TGTGCCAGCAGCCACGGTGGAGGGGGTTATATGGGAAATGGCTACACCTTC. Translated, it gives CASSHGGGGYMGNGYTF.